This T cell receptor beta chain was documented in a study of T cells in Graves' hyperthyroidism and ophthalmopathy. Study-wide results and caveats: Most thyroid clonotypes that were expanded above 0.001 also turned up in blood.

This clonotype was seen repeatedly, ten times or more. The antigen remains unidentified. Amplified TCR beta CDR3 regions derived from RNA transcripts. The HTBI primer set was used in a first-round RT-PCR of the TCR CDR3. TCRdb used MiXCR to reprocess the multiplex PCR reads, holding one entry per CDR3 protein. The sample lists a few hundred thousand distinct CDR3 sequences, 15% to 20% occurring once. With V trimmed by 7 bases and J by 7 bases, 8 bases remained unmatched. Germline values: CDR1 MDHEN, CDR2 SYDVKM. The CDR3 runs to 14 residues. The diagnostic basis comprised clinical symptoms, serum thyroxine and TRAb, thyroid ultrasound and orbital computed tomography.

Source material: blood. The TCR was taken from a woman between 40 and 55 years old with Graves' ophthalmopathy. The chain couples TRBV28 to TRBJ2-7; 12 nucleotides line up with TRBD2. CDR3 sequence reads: CASNLAGGMGEQYF. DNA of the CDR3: TGTGCCAGCAACCTAGCGGGAGGGATGGGAGAGCAGTACTTC. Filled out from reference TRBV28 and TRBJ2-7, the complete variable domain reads DVKVTQSSRYLVKRTGEKVFLECVQDMDHENMFWYRQDPGLGLRLIYFSYDVKMKEKGDIPEGYSVSREKKERFSLILESASTNQTSMYLCASNLAGGMGEQYFGPGTRLTVT.